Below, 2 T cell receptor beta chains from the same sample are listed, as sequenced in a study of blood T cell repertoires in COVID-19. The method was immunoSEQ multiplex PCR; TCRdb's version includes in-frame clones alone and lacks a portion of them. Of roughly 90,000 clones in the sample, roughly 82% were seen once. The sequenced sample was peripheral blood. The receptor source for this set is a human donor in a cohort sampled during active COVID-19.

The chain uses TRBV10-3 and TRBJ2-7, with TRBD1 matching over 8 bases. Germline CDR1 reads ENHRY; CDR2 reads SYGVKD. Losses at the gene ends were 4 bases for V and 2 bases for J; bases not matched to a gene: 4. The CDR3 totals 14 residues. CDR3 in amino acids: CAISGPDRAYEQYF. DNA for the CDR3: TGTGCCATCAGTGGGCCGGACAGGGCCTACGAGCAGTACTTC.

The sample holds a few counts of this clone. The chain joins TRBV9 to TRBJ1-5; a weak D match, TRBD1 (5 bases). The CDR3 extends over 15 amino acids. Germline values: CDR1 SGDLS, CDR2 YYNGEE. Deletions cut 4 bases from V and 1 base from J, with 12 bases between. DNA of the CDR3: TGTGCCAGCAGCCTCGGGGGGATGAGCAATCAGCCCCAGCATTTT. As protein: CASSLGGMSNQPQHF.